Reported below is one TCR beta chain. The antigen is unknown. These data come from a study of T cell responses to AZD1222 COVID-19 vaccine. Produced via immunoSEQ multiplex PCR; TCRdb's table is partial and in-frame only. The repertoire includes 100,000 to 150,000 clones, over 80% of them detected once, and 1.1% sits in the top ten. The V gene's germline CDR1 is KGHDR and CDR2 SFDVKD. V was cut by 7 bases and J by 4 bases, with 7 bases left in between. The CDR3 contains 13 residues. General study points: Donors were chiefly white British, with a greater number of females, and clonal diversity was perhaps underestimated.

The origin of this receptor is an adult in good health. Sequenced material: peripheral blood, taken on day 0 of AZD1222 vaccination. The chain employs TRBV24-1 and TRBJ1-6, with D possibly matching TRBD1 (5 bases). The CDR3 loop reads CATRDKYNSPLHF. In DNA form, the CDR3 reads TGTGCCACCAGGGACAAGTATAATTCACCCCTCCACTTT.